The clone carrying this T cell receptor beta chain was seen a handful of times. No antigen is known for it. The record originates from a study of cytomegalovirus exposure and HLA in healthy donors. Findings and limits, study-wide: According to an earlier analysis, most TCR beta V segments yielded productive rearrangements about 87% or about 30% of the time.

Primers: 60 Vbeta forward and 13 Jbeta reverse. Some clones are missing from TCRdb's copy, which holds only in-frame ones; the method was immunoSEQ multiplex PCR. The table shows roughly 160,000 clones, with approximately 81% occurring only once. The V and J ends lost 0 bases and 7 bases, in that order; junction bases with no gene match: 3. Germline-derived CDR1 and CDR2 are SGHRS and YFSETQ. CDR3 size: 13 residues. The sequenced sample consisted of PBMCs. The chain combines TRBV5-1 with TRBJ1-1, with 7 nucleotides matching TRBD1. This sequence originates from a male donor in good health and CMV-seronegative. The CDR3 bases are TGCGCCAGCAGCTTGGGAGGGGACAGTGAAGCTTTCTTT. Residues: CASSLGGDSEAFF.